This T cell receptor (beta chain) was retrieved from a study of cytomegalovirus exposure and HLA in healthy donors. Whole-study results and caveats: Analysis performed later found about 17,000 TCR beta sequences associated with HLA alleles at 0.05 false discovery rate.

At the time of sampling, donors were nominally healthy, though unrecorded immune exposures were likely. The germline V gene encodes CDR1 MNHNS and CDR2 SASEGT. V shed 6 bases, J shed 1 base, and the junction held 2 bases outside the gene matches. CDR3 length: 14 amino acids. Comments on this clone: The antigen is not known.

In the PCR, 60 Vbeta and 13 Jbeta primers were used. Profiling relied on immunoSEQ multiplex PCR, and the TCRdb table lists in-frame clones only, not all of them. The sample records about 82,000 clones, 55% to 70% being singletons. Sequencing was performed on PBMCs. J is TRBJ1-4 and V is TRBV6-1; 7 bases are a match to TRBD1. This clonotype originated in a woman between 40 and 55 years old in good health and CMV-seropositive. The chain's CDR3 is CASSQGGTNEKLFF. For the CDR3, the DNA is TGTGCCAGCAGCCAGGGGGGAACTAATGAAAAACTGTTTTTT.